This record concerns one T cell receptor beta chain sequence. The antigen is not known. Treatment: approximately 11-day PBMC culture with coronavirus spike peptide pools or control peptides (ViraFEST assay). The unexposed donor provided CD4+ T cells, which were taken before the COVID-19 pandemic (2011-2018). The germline CDR1 and CDR2 sequences are SGHTA and FQGNSA. CDR3 length: 15 amino acids. Deletions cut 2 bases from V and 0 bases from J, with 8 bases between. The sample comes from a study of vaccination and CD4 T cells after COVID-19. Study conclusions and caveats: Vaccine-specific clones in convalescent patients were spike mono-reactive in 304 of 307 cases.

The Oncomine TCR Beta short-read assay sequenced DNA from cultured CD4+ T cells. From the PCR reads, TCRdb called clonotypes with MiXCR, one entry per CDR3 protein. The sample contains about 8,600 distinct CDR3 sequences, 40% to 60% of which appear only once. This rearrangement joins TRBV7-2 to TRBJ1-5; no definite D call. The specimen sequenced was CD4+ T cells from blood, cultured in vitro. The clonotype originates from a human donor in good health. The CDR3 spells CASSLQSDSNQPQHF. The CDR3 bases are TGTGCCAGCAGCTTACAGTCAGATAGCAATCAGCCCCAGCATTTT.